Following are 15 T cell receptor beta chains from one sample sequenced in a study of spatial heterogeneity in lung cancer. Their antigens remain unidentified. TCRdb reprocessed the 5' RACE reads via MiXCR and lists one record per CDR3 protein. This repertoire shows about 9,700 distinct CDR3 sequences, 8% to 10% found once; its top ten account for roughly 12%. General study findings and limits: Mutation tallies in tumors tracked expanded intratumoral alpha and beta TCR counts.

Time point described: sample taken at primary tumor resection. The sample consisted of lung tumor tissue, taken at surgery. The receptors stem from a female donor with early-stage non-small cell lung cancer.

This clonotype is classed as medium-sized. The chain joins TRBV6-1 to TRBJ1-5; TRBD1 agrees at 7 bases. The CDR3 spans 17 residues. With 2 bases clipped from V and 3 bases from J, the junction kept 10 bases outside the gene matches. Looked up from germline, CDR1 is MNHNS and CDR2 is SASEGT. The DNA for the CDR3 is TGTGCCAGCAGTGAACGGGTAGGCAGGGGGAACAATCAGCCCCAGCATTTT. Its protein is CASSERVGRGNNQPQHF.

This clonotype was seen only a few times. The rearrangement uses TRBV4-1 and TRBJ2-2; 11 nucleotides line up with TRBD1. Germline loops: CDR1 MGHRA, CDR2 YSYEKL. This CDR3 region has 18 residues. V lost 4 bases, J lost 0 bases, and 7 bases stayed unmatched. Written as DNA, the CDR3 is TGCGCCAGCAGCCCCCGGACAGGGGGCGCCCCGAACACCGGGGAGCTGTTTTTT. Translating gives CASSPRTGGAPNTGELFF.

This clonotype was picked up a small number of times. The chain links TRBV24-1 to TRBJ2-1; D possibly uses TRBD1 or TRBD2 (5 bases each). Germline CDR1 KGHDR, CDR2 SFDVKD. This CDR3 has 15 amino acids. Trimming cost V 5 bases and J 0 bases, with 10 bases left between them. Here the CDR3 DNA reads TGTGCCACCAGTGGAGGGGAAAGCTCCTACAATGAGCAGTTCTTC. Protein sequence: CATSGGESSYNEQFF.

The chain couples TRBV7-6 to TRBJ1-1; possible D gene TRBD1, 6 bases. The CDR3 runs to 13 residues. Germline V gives CDR1 SGHVS, CDR2 FNYEAQ. The ends were cut back, 5 bases at V and 1 base at J, with 8 bases in the middle. The DNA for the CDR3 is TGTGCCAGCAGCATGACAGGGAACACTGAAGCTTTCTTT. Residues: CASSMTGNTEAFF.

This clonotype is medium-sized (0.01 to 0.1%). This chain uses TRBV5-6 with TRBJ2-7; the match to TRBD2 covers 7 bases. This CDR3 has 12 residues. Germline V gene lookup returns CDR1 SGHDT and CDR2 YYEEEE. The ends lost 4 bases at V and 9 bases at J; junction bases unmatched: 7. The DNA for the CDR3 is TGTGCCAGCAGCCCGATGGGGAGGGTGCAGTACTTC. Residues: CASSPMGRVQYF.

Within the sample, this clonotype is medium-sized. The chain links TRBV20-1 to TRBJ2-3; the D gene could be TRBD1 or TRBD2 (5 bases each). This CDR3 has 11 residues. The germline gives CDR1 DFQATT, CDR2 SNEGSKA (reference sequence). Trimming pared 6 bases from V and 5 bases from J, leaving 9 bases between. The CDR3 nucleotides read TGCAGTGCCGAGAGGGGAGATACGCAGTATTTT. Its protein product is CSAERGDTQYF.

This clonotype was seen a few times. This chain links TRBV28 with TRBJ1-2; a possible D gene is TRBD1 (5 bases). The CDR3 has 14 residues. V was clipped by 3 bases and J by 4 bases, with 12 bases between them. The germline CDR1 and CDR2 sequences are MDHEN and SYDVKM. CDR3 protein: CASSLRDGVYGYTF. CDR3 DNA: TGTGCCAGCAGTTTGAGGGACGGAGTCTATGGCTACACCTTC.

The V call is TRBV4-1, the J call TRBJ2-2, with D unclear. Trimming removed 0 bases at V and 4 bases at J, with 6 bases between. CDR3 length: 14 amino acids. Germline CDR1 and CDR2: MGHRA and YSYEKL. The CDR3, as DNA: TGCGCCAGCAGCCAAGATCGAGCCACCGGGGAGCTGTTTTTT. It translates to CASSQDRATGELFF.

By frequency in the sample, this clonotype is medium-sized. The chain combines TRBV5-1 with TRBJ2-7; possible D gene TRBD1, 6 bases. Germline CDR1 reads SGHRS; CDR2 reads YFSETQ. The CDR3 has 13 amino acids. The ends were cut back, 4 bases at V and 0 bases at J, with 8 bases in the middle. The DNA for the CDR3 is TGCGCCAGCAGCCGGACAGTCTCCTACGAGCAGTACTTC. It codes for CASSRTVSYEQYF.

The chain links TRBV12-3 or TRBV12-4 to TRBJ2-5; 9 bases agree with TRBD1. V shed 7 bases, J shed 3 bases, and the junction held 9 bases outside the gene matches. The CDR3 is 15 residues long. The CDR3 coding sequence is TGTGCCAGCACCAGGACAGGGGAAGGGGAAGAGACCCAGTACTTC. Its translation is CASTRTGEGEETQYF.

V and J are TRBV12-3 or TRBV12-4 and TRBJ1-3, with D hard to call. The CDR3 runs 13 residues. Trimming took 5 bases from V and 5 from J, leaving 10 bases between them. CDR3 amino acids: CASSPPSRNTIYF. CDR3 bases: TGTGCCAGCAGTCCCCCCTCCAGAAACACCATATATTTT.

This clonotype was detected ten times or more. V and J are TRBV15 and TRBJ2-7; the D is unclear. Germline V lookup: CDR1 LNHNV, CDR2 YYDKDF (reference sequence). The CDR3 extends over 14 amino acids. V was cut by 3 bases and J by 4 bases, with 13 bases left in between. The CDR3 here is CATSRSVGIYEQYF. DNA of the CDR3: TGTGCCACCAGCAGGAGTGTCGGAATTTACGAGCAGTACTTC.

This clonotype was seen a handful of times. The chain employs TRBV6-5 and TRBJ2-1; possible D gene TRBD2, 7 bases. CDR3 length: 13 amino acids. Germline assignment: CDR1 MNHEY and CDR2 SVGAGI. The CDR3 loop reads CAVGGGVNIEQFF. In DNA, the CDR3 is TGTGCAGTGGGGGGGGGCGTCAATATTGAGCAGTTCTTC.

This clonotype has more than one count but fewer than ten. This chain connects TRBV15 to TRBJ1-1; D uncertain. CDR3 length equals 14 residues. V was shortened by 5 bases and J by 5 bases, with 15 bases between the two germline ends. Germline V gene lookup returns CDR1 LNHNV and CDR2 YYDKDF (reference sequence). CDR3 region: CATSFGSKGTEAFF. The DNA of the CDR3 is TGTGCCACCAGCTTCGGGTCAAAAGGGACTGAAGCTTTCTTT. Full variable domain (rest looked up from reference TRBV15 and TRBJ1-1): DAMVIQNPRYQVTQFGKPVTLSCSQTLNHNVMYWYQQKSSQAPKLLFHYYDKDFNNEADTPDNFQSRRPNTSFCFLDIRSPGLGDTAMYLCATSFGSKGTEAFFGQGTRLTVV.

This clonotype occurred a few times. As DNA, the CDR3 is TGCAGCGTTGCTGGGAACTCCTACGAGCAGTACTTC. This gives the protein CSVAGNSYEQYF. The rearrangement joins TRBV29-1 to TRBJ2-7; D is undetermined. This CDR3 is 12 amino acids long. The germline CDR1 and CDR2 sequences are SQVTM and ANQGSEA. The V end lost 4 bases, the J end lost 0 bases, and 7 bases lay between the germline ends.